Below are 14 T cell receptor beta chains sequenced from a single sample in a study of post-analysis software for immune sequencing data. These receptors lack a known antigen. Every TCR beta cDNA library bore unique molecular identifiers. TCRdb itself ran the PCR reads through MiXCR, one entry per CDR3 protein. The profile covers roughly 180,000 distinct CDR3 sequences, with 30% appearing a single time and approximately 1.5% taken by the ten largest. Study-wide results and caveats: Compared with controls, patients had more of about five TRBV segments, including TRBV5-6, TRBV5-1 and TRBV20-1.

Sequencing was done on a sample of blood. Receptor source: a girl aged 10 to 17 with multiple sclerosis.

In regard to this clonotype: A much larger clone differs from this one at a single base, so this may be a read error. This rearrangement joins TRBV12-3 or TRBV12-4 to TRBJ2-7; D possibly corresponds to TRBD1 (6 bases). Trimming cost V 3 bases and J 3 bases, with 9 bases left between them. The CDR3 consists of 13 residues. CDR3 sequence: CASSLWDNYEQYF. CDR3 coding DNA: TGTGCCAGCAGTTTGTGGGACAACTACGAGCAGTACTTC.

The rearrangement joins TRBV10-1 to TRBJ2-2; D is unresolved. The V end was cut by 0 bases, the J end by 7 bases, with 9 bases between. Germline-derived CDR1 and CDR2 are WNHNN and SYGVQD (reference sequence). This CDR3 region has 14 residues. CDR3 sequence: CASSESPTDGELFF. CDR3 DNA sequence: TGCGCCAGCAGTGAGTCGCCAACGGACGGGGAGCTGTTTTTT.

This rearrangement joins TRBV4-1 to TRBJ1-3; D gene ambiguous. The germline CDR1 and CDR2 sequences are MGHRA and YSYEKL. The length of the CDR3 is 14 residues. The ends were cut back, 3 bases at V and 1 base at J, with 7 bases in the middle. The CDR3 sequence is CASSQANSGNTIYF. As DNA, the CDR3 is TGCGCCAGCAGCCAGGCAAATTCTGGAAACACCATATATTTT.

This clonotype was counted ten times or more. The rearrangement uses TRBV13 and TRBJ2-7; the match to TRBD1 covers 9 bases. CDR1 PRHDT and CDR2 FYEKMQ come from the germline V gene (reference sequence). The length of the CDR3 is 15 residues. After removal of 5 bases from V and 4 bases from J, the junction contained 9 bases not matched to a gene. CDR3 DNA sequence: TGTGCCAGCAGCACCCGGGACAGGGTTTCTTACGAGCAGTACTTC. Translating it yields CASSTRDRVSYEQYF.

Notes on this clonotype: A much larger clone differs from this one at a single base, so this may be a read error. This chain connects TRBV10-3 to TRBJ1-2; D is ambiguous. Trimming stripped 2 bases from V and 7 bases from J, with 17 bases between. Germline V lookup: CDR1 ENHRY, CDR2 SYGVKD. The CDR3 covers 15 residues. The CDR3, as DNA: TGTGCCATCAGTGAGAGGGTGTCAGTACCACTTGGCTACACCTTC. This codes for CAISERVSVPLGYTF.

Written as DNA, the CDR3 is TGTGCCAGCAGCAATACAGGGAAGGGCTACACCTTC. Protein sequence: CASSNTGKGYTF. The chain links TRBV6-2 or TRBV6-3 to TRBJ1-2; D possibly corresponds to TRBD1 (6 bases). Trimming removed 6 bases from V and 8 bases from J, with 13 bases in between. The CDR3 has 12 amino acids. Germline V gene data show CDR1 as MNHEY and CDR2 as SVGEGT.

This rearrangement joins TRBV12-3 or TRBV12-4 to TRBJ1-1; D is unclear. V was shortened by 6 bases and J by 1 base, with 15 bases between the two germline ends. The CDR3 contains 15 residues. CDR3 region: CASSTSGVRNTEAFF. For the CDR3, the DNA is TGTGCCAGCAGCACCAGTGGGGTGAGGAACACTGAAGCTTTCTTT.

The genes are TRBV5-5 and TRBJ1-4; no definite D call. Germline loops: CDR1 SGHKS, CDR2 YYEKEE (reference sequence). Trimming took 3 bases from V and 16 from J, leaving 16 bases between them. The CDR3 has 12 residues. The CDR3 DNA reads as TGTGCCAGCAGCTATGAGGGCTCTACGGAGTTTTTT. Encoded protein: CASSYEGSTEFF.

This clonotype showed up just a few times. CDR3 in DNA: TGCGCCAGCAATCCCCTAGCGGGAGTTAACACAGATACGCAGTATTTT. Amino acids: CASNPLAGVNTDTQYF. The rearrangement joins TRBV5-1 to TRBJ2-3; TRBD2 matches 10 bases. Germline-derived CDR1 and CDR2 are SGHRS and YFSETQ. The CDR3 length is 16 residues. V trimming: 6 bases; J trimming: 2 bases; junction bases outside the gene matches: 9.

This clonotype occurred a few times. This chain connects TRBV20-1 to TRBJ2-3, with D possibly TRBD2 on 5 matching bases. Trimming removed 6 bases at V and 3 bases at J, with 19 bases between. The CDR3 runs to 15 residues. The germline CDR1 and CDR2 sequences are DFQATT and SNEGSKA (reference sequence). The CDR3 nucleotides read TGCAGTGCACAGTCGAGGGAGTTGGGAACAGATACGCAGTATTTT. Translation gives CSAQSRELGTDTQYF.

On this clonotype: The conserved closing phenylalanine or tryptophan is absent in this CDR3, likely reflecting a read error. This sequence joins TRBV9 and TRBJ2-5; 10 positions match TRBD1. CDR1 and CDR2 from the germline V gene are SGDLS and YYNGEE. The CDR3 consists of 19 residues. CDR3 in amino acids: CASSVDSGDRGILLETQYL. The CDR3 bases are TGTGCTAGCAGCGTAGATTCTGGGGACAGGGGTATTCTATTGGAGACCCAGTACTTA.

In its sample, this clonotype was seen a few times. The chain recombines TRBV7-2 with TRBJ2-7; 11 nucleotides agree with TRBD2. The junction had 3 bases not matched to a gene; V was cut back by 1 base and J by 1 base. There are 16 residues in the CDR3. Germline assignment: CDR1 SGHTA and CDR2 FQGNSA. This chain's CDR3 is CASSLVGTSGSYEQYF. CDR3 DNA: TGTGCCAGCAGCTTAGTCGGGACTAGCGGATCCTACGAGCAGTACTTC.

There are a few counts of this clonotype. The CDR3 here is CASGDYNEQFF. The CDR3 DNA reads TGTGCCAGCGGGGACTACAATGAGCAGTTCTTC. V usage is TRBV6-2 or TRBV6-3 and J usage is TRBJ2-1, with no clear D. Germline V gives CDR1 MNHEY, CDR2 SVGEGT. V gave up 8 bases and J gave up 3 bases, with 5 bases separating them. The CDR3 loop spans 11 amino acids.

This clonotype was observed at least ten times. The chain links TRBV9 to TRBJ2-7; D remains unclear. There are 15 residues in the CDR3. Germline CDR1 and CDR2: SGDLS and YYNGEE. V lost 3 bases, J lost 0 bases, and 13 bases lay in between. DNA for the CDR3: TGTGCCAGCAGCGCTCAAGCCACCAGCTCCTACGAGCAGTACTTC. This encodes CASSAQATSSYEQYF.